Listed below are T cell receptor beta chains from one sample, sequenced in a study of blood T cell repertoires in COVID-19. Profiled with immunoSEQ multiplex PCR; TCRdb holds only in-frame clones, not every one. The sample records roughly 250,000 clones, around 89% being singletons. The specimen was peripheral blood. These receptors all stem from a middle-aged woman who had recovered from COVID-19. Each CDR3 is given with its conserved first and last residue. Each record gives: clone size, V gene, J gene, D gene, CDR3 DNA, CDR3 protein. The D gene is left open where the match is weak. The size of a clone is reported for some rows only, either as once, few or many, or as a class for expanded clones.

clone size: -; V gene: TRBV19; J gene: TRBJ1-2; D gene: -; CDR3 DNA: TGTGCCAGTAGTGGGGTGTCGGGGGATAACTATGGCTACACCTTC; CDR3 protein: CASSGVSGDNYGYTF
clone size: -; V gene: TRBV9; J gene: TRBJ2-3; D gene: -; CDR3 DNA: TGTGCCAGCAGCGTAGCAGGCAGACGCACAGATACGCAGTATTTT; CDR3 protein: CASSVAGRRTDTQYF
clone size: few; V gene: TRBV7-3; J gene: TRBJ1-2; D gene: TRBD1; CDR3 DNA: TGTGCCAGCAGCTTAGGGACAGGGGGCTATGGCTACACCTTC; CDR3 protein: CASSLGTGGYGYTF
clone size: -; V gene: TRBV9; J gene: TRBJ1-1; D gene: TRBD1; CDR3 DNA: TGTGCCAGCAGCGTAGTCGGGACAGCCGAAGCTTTCTTT; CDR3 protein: CASSVVGTAEAFF
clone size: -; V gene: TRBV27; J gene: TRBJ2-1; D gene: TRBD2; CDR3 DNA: TGTGCCAGCAGTTTATGGGCTAGCGGGACGGGTGAGCAGTTCTTC; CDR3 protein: CASSLWASGTGEQFF
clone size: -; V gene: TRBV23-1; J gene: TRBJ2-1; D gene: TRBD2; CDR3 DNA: TGCGCCAGCAGCCCCGGGGGTAGCGGGAGCCCCCCCTCGAGGAATGAGCAGTTCTTC; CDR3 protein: CASSPGGSGSPPSRNEQFF
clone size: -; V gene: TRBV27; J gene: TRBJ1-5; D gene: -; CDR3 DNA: TGTGCCAGCAGCGGGGGGGGGCAGAGACAGCCCCAGCATTTT; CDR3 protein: CASSGGGQRQPQHF
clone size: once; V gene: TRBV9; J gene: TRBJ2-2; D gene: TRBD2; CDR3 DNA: TGTGCCAGCGGCCAATTAGCGGGAGCGAACACCGGGGAGCTGTTTTTT; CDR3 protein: CASGQLAGANTGELFF
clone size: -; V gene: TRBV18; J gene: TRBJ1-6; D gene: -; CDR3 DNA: TGTGCCAGCTCACCAAGTAGGGAACAGGGTAGCTCCTATAATTCACCCCTCCACTTT; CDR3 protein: CASSPSREQGSSYNSPLHF
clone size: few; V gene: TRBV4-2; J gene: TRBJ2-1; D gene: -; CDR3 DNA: TGTGCCAGCAGCCAAGATTGGGCAGGGTGGTACAATGAGCAGTTCTTC; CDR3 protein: CASSQDWAGWYNEQFF
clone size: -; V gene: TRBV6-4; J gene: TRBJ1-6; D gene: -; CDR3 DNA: TGTGCCAGCAGTGTGGGGGCAGCCCGGGGCTCACCCCTCCACTTT; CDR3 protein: CASSVGAARGSPLHF
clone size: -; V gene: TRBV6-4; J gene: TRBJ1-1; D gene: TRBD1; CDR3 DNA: TGTGCCAGCAGTGACTCCGGGACAGGGAACACTGAAGCTTTCTTT; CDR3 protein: CASSDSGTGNTEAFF
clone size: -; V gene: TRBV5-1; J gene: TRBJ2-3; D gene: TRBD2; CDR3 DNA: TGCGCCAGCAGCTTGGCGGCGGGAGGTCCAGATACGCAGTATTTT; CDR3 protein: CASSLAAGGPDTQYF
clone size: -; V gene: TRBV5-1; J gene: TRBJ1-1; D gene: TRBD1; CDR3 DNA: TGCGCCAGCAGAACGACAGGGACCTTGAACACTGAAGCTTTCTTT; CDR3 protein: CASRTTGTLNTEAFF
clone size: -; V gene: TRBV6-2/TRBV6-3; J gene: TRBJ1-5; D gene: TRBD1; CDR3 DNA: TGTGCCAGCAGCCGCAGACAGGGGCAAAATCAGCCCCAGCATTTT; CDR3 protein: CASSRRQGQNQPQHF
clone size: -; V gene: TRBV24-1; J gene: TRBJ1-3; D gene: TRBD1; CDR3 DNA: TGTGCCACCAGTGATACCCGACAGGGCGCTGGAAACACCATATATTTT; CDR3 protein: CATSDTRQGAGNTIYF
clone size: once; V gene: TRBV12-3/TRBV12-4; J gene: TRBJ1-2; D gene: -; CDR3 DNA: TGTGCCAGCACCAGGGGCGGCTATGGCTACACCTTC; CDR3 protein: CASTRGGYGYTF
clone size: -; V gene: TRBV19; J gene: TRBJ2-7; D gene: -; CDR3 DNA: TGTGCCAGCTCTATCGGGGGTGGAAACGAGCAGTACTTC; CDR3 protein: CASSIGGGNEQYF
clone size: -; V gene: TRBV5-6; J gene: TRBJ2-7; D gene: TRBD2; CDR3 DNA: TGTGCCAGCAGCGCGGGACTAGCGGGAGTGGGGGGCTACGAGCAGTACTTC; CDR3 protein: CASSAGLAGVGGYEQYF
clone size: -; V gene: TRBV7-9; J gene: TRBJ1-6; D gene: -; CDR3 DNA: TGTGCCAGCAGCTTAGGGGGCACCAATAATTCACCCCTCCACTTT; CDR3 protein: CASSLGGTNNSPLHF
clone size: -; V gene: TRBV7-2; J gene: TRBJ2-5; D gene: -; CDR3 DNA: TGTGCCAGCAGCCCACGGACTGGCCAAGAGACCCAGTACTTC; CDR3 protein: CASSPRTGQETQYF
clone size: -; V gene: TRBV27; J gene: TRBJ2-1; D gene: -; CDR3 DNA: TGTGCCAGCAGTTGGAGAGGCGCTAGCTCCTACAATGAGCAGTTCTTC; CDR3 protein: CASSWRGASSYNEQFF
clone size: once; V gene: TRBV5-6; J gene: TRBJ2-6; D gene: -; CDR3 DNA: TGTGCCAGCAGCCCCCCCACAGGGTCATCTGGGGCCAACGTCCTGACTTTC; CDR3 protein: CASSPPTGSSGANVLTF
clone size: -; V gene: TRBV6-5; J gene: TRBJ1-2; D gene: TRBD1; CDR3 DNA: TGTGCCAGCAGAGGCAGGGGGACGAACTATGGCTACACCTTC; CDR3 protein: CASRGRGTNYGYTF
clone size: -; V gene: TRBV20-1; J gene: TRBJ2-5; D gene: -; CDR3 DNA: TGCAGTGCCACTTTCCTGGAGACCCAGTACTTC; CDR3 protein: CSATFLETQYF
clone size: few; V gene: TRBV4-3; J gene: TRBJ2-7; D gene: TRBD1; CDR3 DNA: TGCGCCAGCAGCCCTCGGACAGGGGGCGAGCAGTACTTC; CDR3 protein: CASSPRTGGEQYF
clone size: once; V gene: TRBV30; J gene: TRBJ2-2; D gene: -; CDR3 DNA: TGTGCCTGGAGTGTACGGGGGGCGACCGGGGAGCTGTTTTTT; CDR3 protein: CAWSVRGATGELFF
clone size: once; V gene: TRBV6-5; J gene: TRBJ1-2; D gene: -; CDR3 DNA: TGTGCCAGCACCGGGGGGCCCAATGGCTACACCTTC; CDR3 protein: CASTGGPNGYTF
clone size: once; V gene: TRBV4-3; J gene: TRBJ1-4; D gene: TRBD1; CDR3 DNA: TGCGCCAGCAGCCAAGATCGCGGGACAGGGAGGGAACTGTTTTTT; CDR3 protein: CASSQDRGTGRELFF
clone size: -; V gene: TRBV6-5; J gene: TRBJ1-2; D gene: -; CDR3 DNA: TGTGCCAGCACCGGGGGGGCTAGTCACTATGGCTACACCTTC; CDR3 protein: CASTGGASHYGYTF
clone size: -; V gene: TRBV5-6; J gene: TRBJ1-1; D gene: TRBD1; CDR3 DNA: TGTGCCAGCAGCTCCGGACAGGGGGCTCCTAGGGGCAACACTGAAGCTTTCTTT; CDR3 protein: CASSSGQGAPRGNTEAFF
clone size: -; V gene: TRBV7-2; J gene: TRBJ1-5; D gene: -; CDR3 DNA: TGTGCCAGCACCTCCGGGGGATACAATCAGCCCCAGCATTTT; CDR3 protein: CASTSGGYNQPQHF
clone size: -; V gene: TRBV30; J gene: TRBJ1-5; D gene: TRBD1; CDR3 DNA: TGTGCCTGGAGTCTGGGGACAGGGGGCGTTCAGCCCCAGCATTTT; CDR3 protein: CAWSLGTGGVQPQHF
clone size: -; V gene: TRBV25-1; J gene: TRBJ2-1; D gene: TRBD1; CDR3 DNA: TGTGCCAGCAGCACAGGGGAAAGCTCCTACAATGAGCAGTTCTTC; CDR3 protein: CASSTGESSYNEQFF
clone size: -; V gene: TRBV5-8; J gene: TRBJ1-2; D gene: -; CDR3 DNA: TGTGCCAGCAGCTTGGTTAGGGGCCTCGGGGGCTACACCTTC; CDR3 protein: CASSLVRGLGGYTF
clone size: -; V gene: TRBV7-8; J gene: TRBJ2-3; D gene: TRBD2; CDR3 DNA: TGTGCCAGCAGCTTATGGCTAGCGGACACAGATACGCAGTATTTT; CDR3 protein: CASSLWLADTDTQYF
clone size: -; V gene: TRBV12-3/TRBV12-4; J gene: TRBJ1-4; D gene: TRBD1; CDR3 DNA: TGTGCCAGCCACAGGGGGCCGGGTGAAAAACTGTTTTTT; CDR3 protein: CASHRGPGEKLFF
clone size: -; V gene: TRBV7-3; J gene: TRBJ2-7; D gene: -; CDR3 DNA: TGTGCCAGCAGCTTAGTGGGGCCCTACGAGCAGTACTTC; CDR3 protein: CASSLVGPYEQYF
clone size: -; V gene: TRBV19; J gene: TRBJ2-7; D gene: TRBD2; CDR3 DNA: TGTGCCAGTAGGGCGGGAGTGGGGTCCTACGAGCAGTACTTC; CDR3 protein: CASRAGVGSYEQYF
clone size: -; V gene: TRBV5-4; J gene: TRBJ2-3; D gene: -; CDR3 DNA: TGTGCCAGCAGCTTCCTGGATACGCAGTATTTT; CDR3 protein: CASSFLDTQYF
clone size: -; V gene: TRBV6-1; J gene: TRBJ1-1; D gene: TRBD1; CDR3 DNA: TGTGCCAGCAGTGAGCACAACAGGGGGGGCACTGAAGCTTTCTTT; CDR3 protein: CASSEHNRGGTEAFF
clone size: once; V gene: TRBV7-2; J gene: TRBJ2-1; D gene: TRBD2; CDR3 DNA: TGTGCCAGCAGCTTAGGTTGGGGACTAGCGGGAGGGTTCTACAATGAGCAGTTCTTC; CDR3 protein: CASSLGWGLAGGFYNEQFF
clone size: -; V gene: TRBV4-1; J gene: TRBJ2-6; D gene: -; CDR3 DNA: TGCGCCAGCAGCCAAGGGGGAGCTGGGGCCAACGTCCTGACTTTC; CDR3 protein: CASSQGGAGANVLTF
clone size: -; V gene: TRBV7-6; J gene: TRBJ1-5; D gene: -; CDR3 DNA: TGTGCCAGCAGCTTAGTCCCCGCCACCACGGGCAATCAGCCCCAGCATTTT; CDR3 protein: CASSLVPATTGNQPQHF
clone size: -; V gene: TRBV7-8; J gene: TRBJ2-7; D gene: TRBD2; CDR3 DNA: TGTGCCAGCAGCCCCCGCCCGGGGGGAGGGTACGAGCAGTACTTC; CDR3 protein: CASSPRPGGGYEQYF
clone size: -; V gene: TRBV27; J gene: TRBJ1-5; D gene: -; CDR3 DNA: TGTGCCAGCAGTTTAGCACGGTATAATCAGCCCCAGCATTTT; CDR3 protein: CASSLARYNQPQHF
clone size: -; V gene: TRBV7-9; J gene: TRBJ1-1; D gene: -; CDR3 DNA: TGTGCCAGCAGCCCCCCGCAGGTACCGAACACTGAAGCTTTCTTT; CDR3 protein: CASSPPQVPNTEAFF
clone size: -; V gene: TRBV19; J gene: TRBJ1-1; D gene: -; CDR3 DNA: TGTGCCAGTAGGGGGGCAGGTGGGGCTTTCTTT; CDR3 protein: CASRGAGGAFF